This TCR beta chain was sequenced during a study of blood T cell repertoires in COVID-19. For the study at large: Samples taken during acute and convalescent COVID-19 were collected in the United States, Italy and Spain. PBMCs, B-cell-depleted T cells, or T cells provided the cDNA or gDNA that made up the material.

This clone was seen more than once but under ten times. Recruited during active infection, patients (from Seattle) were subsequently followed longitudinally. The method was immunoSEQ multiplex PCR; TCRdb's version includes in-frame clones alone and lacks a portion of them. Among 200,000 to 250,000 clones, around 85% were seen once, and the ten largest hold 2.4%. The CDR3 covers 16 residues. V was pared by 1 base and J by 2 bases, with 5 bases of the junction left unmatched. The germline V gene has CDR1 LNHDA and CDR2 SQIVND (reference sequence). This TCR derives from an older woman with COVID-19, enrolled during active disease. Source material: peripheral blood. This sequence joins TRBV19 and TRBJ2-3; 8 positions match TRBD2. The CDR3 loop is CASSIGSGGITDTQYF. CDR3 sequence (DNA): TGTGCCAGTAGTATAGGGAGCGGGGGAATCACAGATACGCAGTATTTT. Drawing the rest from reference TRBV19 and TRBJ2-3, the complete variable domain is DGGITQSPKYLFRKEGQNVTLSCEQNLNHDAMYWYRQDPGQGLRLIYYSQIVNDFQKGDIAEGYSVSREKKESFPLTVTSAQKNPTAFYLCASSIGSGGITDTQYFGPGTRLTVL.